The 14 T cell receptor beta chains reported below all come from one sample, sequenced in a study of cytomegalovirus exposure and HLA in healthy donors. 13 Jbeta primers and 60 Vbeta primers were used for the PCR. TCRdb's table, derived via immunoSEQ multiplex PCR, lists solely in-frame clones and lacks some. This table has about 100,000 clones, roughly 82% appearing once. The sequencing input was PBMCs. The receptors stem from a man aged 45-65 years in good health and CMV-seronegative.

This clone was seen just once. This chain connects TRBV6-5 to TRBJ2-3; 7 nucleotides align to TRBD2. This CDR3 is built from 15 residues. Germline V CDR1 and CDR2: MNHEY, SVGAGI. The trim removed 3 bases at V and 1 base at J, leaving 4 bases unmatched. The CDR3 sequence: CASSYSSGGTDTQYF. DNA for the CDR3: TGTGCCAGCAGTTATTCGAGCGGGGGCACAGATACGCAGTATTTT.

V and J are TRBV14 and TRBJ2-4; no definite D call. Germline V gene lookup returns CDR1 SGHDN and CDR2 FVKESK. The CDR3 has 14 amino acids. Between the trimmed V and J ends, which lost 1 base and 5 bases, there was a span of 9 bases. CDR3 sequence reads: CASSQGAGQNIQYF. The CDR3 DNA is TGTGCCAGCAGCCAAGGGGCAGGCCAAAACATTCAGTACTTC.

This clone appeared a few times. CDR3 loop: CASSFGLFNEQFF. CDR3 nucleotides: TGTGCCAGCAGCTTCGGACTTTTCAATGAGCAGTTCTTC. This chain connects TRBV7-9 to TRBJ2-1; perhaps TRBD2 as D (5 bases). This CDR3 region has 13 residues. V was clipped by 3 bases and J by 6 bases, with 9 bases between them. Germline assignment: CDR1 SEHNR and CDR2 FQNEAQ (reference sequence).

This chain uses TRBV5-1 with TRBJ1-1, with TRBD1 as a possible D gene (5 bases). V lost 3 bases, J lost 2 bases, and 23 bases lay in between. The germline CDR1 and CDR2 sequences are SGHRS and YFSETQ. CDR3 length equals 18 residues. The CDR3 loop is CASSSVRERSGRNTEAFF. In DNA, the CDR3 is TGCGCCAGCAGCTCGGTCAGGGAAAGATCCGGCCGTAACACTGAAGCTTTCTTT.

The chain has TRBV13 and TRBJ2-5; D unresolved. V was clipped by 3 bases and J by 4 bases, with 12 bases between them. Germline loops: CDR1 PRHDT, CDR2 FYEKMQ (reference sequence). This CDR3 has 14 residues. CDR3 protein: CASSLLGAGETQYF. In nucleotides, the CDR3 is TGTGCCAGCAGCTTGCTCGGAGCCGGAGAGACCCAGTACTTC. The entire variable domain, with the rest obtained from reference TRBV13 and TRBJ2-5, is as follows: AAGVIQSPRHLIKEKRETATLKCYPIPRHDTVYWYQQGPGQDPQFLISFYEKMQSDKGSIPDRFSAQQFSDYHSELNMSSLELGDSALYFCASSLLGAGETQYFGPGTRLLVL.

V usage is TRBV28 and J usage is TRBJ2-1, with 13 bases aligning to TRBD2. Germline values: CDR1 MDHEN, CDR2 SYDVKM. V was clipped by 5 bases and J by 1 base; unmatched bases: 5. The CDR3 length is 17 residues. The CDR3 DNA sequence: TGTGCCAGCAGTCCCACTAGCGGGGGGGAATCCTACAATGAGCAGTTCTTC. Protein sequence: CASSPTSGGESYNEQFF.

With respect to this clone: Germline and junction disagree at one end, which may indicate a read error. The J gene is TRBJ1-5, the V gene TRBV6-6, with 8 bases lining up with TRBD1. Germline V gives CDR1 MNHNY, CDR2 SVGAGI (reference sequence). CDR3 length: 16 residues. DNA for the CDR3: TGTGCCAGCAGTTCCACCGACAGGGGACGCGGTCAGCCCCGGCATTTT. Translation: CASSSTDRGRGQPRHF.

This chain connects TRBV7-2 to TRBJ2-5; 11 bases are a match to TRBD2. CDR3 length: 16 amino acids. Germline V gives CDR1 SGHTA, CDR2 FQGNSA. The V and J ends lost 4 bases and 0 bases, in that order; junction bases with no gene match: 4. The CDR3 coding sequence is TGTGCCAGCAGCTCCCGACTAGCGGGGTACCAAGAGACCCAGTACTTC. Amino acids: CASSSRLAGYQETQYF.

This clone was detected once. The chain employs TRBV28 and TRBJ2-6; TRBD2 aligns across 8 bases. Trimming removed 2 bases from V and 4 bases from J; junction bases left unmatched: 7. The CDR3 has 17 residues. From germline, CDR1 is MDHEN and CDR2 SYDVKM. In nucleotides, the CDR3 is TGTGCCAGCAGTTTACGCGGGGGGTCTTGGGGGGCCAACGTCCTGACTTTC. Protein product: CASSLRGGSWGANVLTF. Variable domain in full (rest from reference TRBV28 and TRBJ2-6): DVKVTQSSRYLVKRTGEKVFLECVQDMDHENMFWYRQDPGLGLRLIYFSYDVKMKEKGDIPEGYSVSREKKERFSLILESASTNQTSMYLCASSLRGGSWGANVLTFGAGSRLTVL.

This chain joins TRBV2 and TRBJ2-1; TRBD2 matches 9 bases. The trim removed 6 bases at V and 5 bases at J, leaving 8 bases unmatched. Germline V gene lookup returns CDR1 SNHLY and CDR2 FYNNEI. This CDR3 region has 15 residues. The CDR3 is CASRPTSGPHNEQFF. In DNA, the CDR3 is TGTGCCAGCAGACCGACTAGCGGTCCCCACAATGAGCAGTTCTTC.

The rearrangement links TRBV9 to TRBJ2-2, with D possibly TRBD2 on 5 matching bases. Deletions cut 0 bases from V and 4 bases from J, with 10 bases between. The CDR3 has 15 residues. Germline V gene lookup returns CDR1 SGDLS and CDR2 YYNGEE. The CDR3 region has the DNA TGTGCCAGCAGCGTAGCGGGGATTGCCACCGGGGAGCTGTTTTTT. Protein: CASSVAGIATGELFF.

The chain combines TRBV29-1 with TRBJ1-6, with D unclear. The CDR3 has 13 residues. Trimming left V 4 bases short and J 7 bases short, with 11 bases between. The germline V gene encodes CDR1 SQVTM and CDR2 ANQGSEA. The CDR3: CSVALEKNSPLHF. CDR3 coding DNA: TGCAGCGTTGCTCTGGAGAAAAATTCACCCCTCCACTTT.

The J gene is TRBJ1-5, the V gene TRBV19; D is possibly TRBD1 (5 bases). V was trimmed by 4 bases and J by 3 bases, leaving 13 bases between them. CDR1 and CDR2 from the germline V gene are LNHDA and SQIVND (reference sequence). The CDR3 spans 15 residues. This chain's CDR3 is CASSRPGGTNQPQHF. The CDR3 DNA reads TGTGCCAGTAGTAGACCGGGGGGAACCAATCAGCCCCAGCATTTT. The full variable domain, completed using reference TRBV19 and TRBJ1-5, is DGGITQSPKYLFRKEGQNVTLSCEQNLNHDAMYWYRQDPGQGLRLIYYSQIVNDFQKGDIAEGYSVSREKKESFPLTVTSAQKNPTAFYLCASSRPGGTNQPQHFGDGTRLSIL.

A single count supports this clone. This CDR3 is CASSPGLRGDTIYF. The CDR3 DNA is TGTGCCAGCAGCCCGGGACTGCGCGGGGACACCATATATTTT. The V gene is TRBV14, the J gene TRBJ1-3; TRBD1 might be the D (5 bases). Between the trimmed V and J ends, which lost 4 bases and 8 bases, there was a span of 15 bases. This CDR3 spans 14 amino acids. Germline CDR1 is SGHDN and CDR2 is FVKESK. The full variable domain, in which reference TRBV14 and TRBJ1-3 provide the parts outside the CDR3, is EAGVTQFPSHSVIEKGQTVTLRCDPISGHDNLYWYRRVMGKEIKFLLHFVKESKQDESGMPNNRFLAERTGGTYSTLKVQPAELEDSGVYFCASSPGLRGDTIYFGEGSWLTVV.